Below, 19 T cell receptor beta chains from the same sample are listed, as sequenced in a study of CD8+ T cells in alopecia areata. Extraction of RNA preceded its reverse transcription into cDNA, which served as the sequencing template. Generated by immunoSEQ multiplex PCR, the TCRdb table keeps only in-frame clones and is missing some. The repertoire holds roughly 250,000 clones, about two thirds seen once, with more than 0.95% in the top ten. Here the sequenced sample was CD4+ T cells sorted from blood, taken at week 0. These receptors were collected from a human donor with alopecia areata.

V gene TRBV7-6 combines with J gene TRBJ2-7, with 7 bases aligning to TRBD2. The CDR3 is 15 amino acids. Germline CDR1 SGHVS, CDR2 FNYEAQ. V gave up 1 base and J gave up 2 bases; unmatched junction bases: 5. The CDR3 here is CASSLGGGTAYEQYF. Here the CDR3 DNA reads TGTGCCAGCAGCTTAGGGGGGGGTACAGCCTACGAGCAGTACTTC. Supplemented by reference TRBV7-6 and TRBJ2-7, the full variable domain reads GAGVSQSPRYKVTKRGQDVALRCDPISGHVSLYWYRQALGQGPEFLTYFNYEAQQDKSGLPNDRFSAERPEGSISTLTIQRTEQRDSAMYRCASSLGGGTAYEQYFGPGTRLTVT.

The V call is TRBV29-1, the J call TRBJ1-4; a weak D match, TRBD1 (5 bases). Trimming shortened V by 6 bases and J by 8 bases, and 16 bases separated the two germline ends. The CDR3 covers 13 residues. Per germline, CDR1 SQVTM and CDR2 ANQGSEA. This CDR3 reads CSVQGGGVEKLFF. The CDR3 coding sequence is TGCAGCGTCCAGGGTGGTGGGGTCGAAAAACTGTTTTTT.

The chain carries TRBV7-9 and TRBJ1-2; 8 nucleotides line up with TRBD1. CDR1 is SEHNR, CDR2 FQNEAQ, per germline (reference sequence). Trimming cost V 3 bases and J 5 bases; bases outside gene matches: 5. The CDR3 contains 14 residues. CDR3 DNA: TGTGCCAGCAGCTTCGGACAGGGTCCGTATGGCTACACCTTC. Residues: CASSFGQGPYGYTF.

J is TRBJ2-7 and V is TRBV4-2; 9 nucleotides line up with TRBD2. Trimming cost V 2 bases and J 2 bases; bases outside gene matches: 7. Germline V gene data show CDR1 as LGHNA and CDR2 as YNFKEQ. The CDR3 is 16 amino acids. In DNA form, the CDR3 reads TGTGCCAGCAGCCAACATAGCGGGGGCTCCACCTACGAGCAGTACTTC. It translates to CASSQHSGGSTYEQYF.

The chain joins TRBV9 to TRBJ2-1, with D maybe TRBD2 (6 bases). The CDR3 contains 18 residues. Per germline, CDR1 SGDLS and CDR2 YYNGEE. Trimming removed 0 bases at V and 5 bases at J, with 21 bases between. The CDR3: CASSVVPEVGGTNNEQFF. The CDR3 nucleotides are TGTGCCAGCAGCGTAGTGCCCGAGGTGGGGGGAACTAACAATGAGCAGTTCTTC.

V usage is TRBV2 and J usage is TRBJ2-2; D possibly uses TRBD1 or TRBD2 (5 bases each). Deletions cut 6 bases from V and 3 bases from J, with 14 bases between. The CDR3 extends over 15 amino acids. In germline, CDR1 is SNHLY, CDR2 FYNNEI. This CDR3 is CASSPGTGHTGELFF. The DNA of the CDR3 is TGTGCCAGCAGCCCGGGGACCGGGCACACCGGGGAGCTGTTTTTT.

The CDR3 loop reads CASSQRAGGELAKNIQYF. The CDR3, as DNA: TGTGCCAGCAGCCAGCGGGCAGGGGGGGAACTAGCCAAAAACATTCAGTACTTC. This chain connects TRBV11-2 to TRBJ2-4; tentatively, D is TRBD1 or TRBD2 (7 bases each). V lost 5 bases, J lost 0 bases, and 20 bases lay in between. Germline assignment: CDR1 SGHAT and CDR2 FQNNGV. The CDR3 covers 18 residues.

The chain has TRBV29-1 and TRBJ2-3; 12 nucleotides align to TRBD2. The CDR3 extends over 14 amino acids. J lost 2 bases, V lost 7 bases, and 4 bases had no gene match. In germline, CDR1 is SQVTM, CDR2 ANQGSEA. CDR3 coding DNA: TGCAGCGGCCGACTAGCGGGGGTCACAGATACGCAGTATTTT. Translating gives CSGRLAGVTDTQYF.

This clone showed up just a few times. V and J are TRBV5-5 and TRBJ2-4, with TRBD1 matching over 9 bases. The CDR3 has 16 residues. Per the germline V gene, CDR1 is SGHKS and CDR2 is YYEKEE (reference sequence). The junction had 7 bases not matched to a gene; V was cut back by 4 bases and J by 2 bases. The CDR3 bases are TGTGCCAGCAGCCCTTGGACAGGGGATCCCAAAAACATTCAGTACTTC. Amino acids: CASSPWTGDPKNIQYF.

V usage is TRBV7-3 and J usage is TRBJ2-5; perhaps TRBD2 as D (6 bases). Trimming pared 5 bases from V and 7 bases from J, leaving 20 bases between. Germline assignment: CDR1 SGHTA and CDR2 FQGTGA. The CDR3 extends over 15 amino acids. CDR3 loop: CASSPSPGAGATQYF. For the CDR3, the DNA is TGTGCCAGCAGCCCATCTCCGGGAGCCGGGGCGACCCAGTACTTC.

The V gene is TRBV6-8, the J gene TRBJ2-5; D is perhaps TRBD2 (6 bases). Trimming shortened V by 5 bases and J by 5 bases, and 15 bases separated the two germline ends. The CDR3 is made up of 14 amino acids. The germline gives CDR1 MNHGY, CDR2 SAAAGT. CDR3 residues: CASSQPGLEETQYF. The CDR3 DNA sequence: TGTGCCAGCAGTCAGCCGGGACTGGAGGAGACCCAGTACTTC.

The chain uses TRBV30 and TRBJ2-4, with TRBD1 matching over 12 bases. Germline values: CDR1 GTSNPN, CDR2 SVGIG (reference sequence). The V and J ends lost 8 bases and 7 bases, in that order; junction bases with no gene match: 6. The CDR3 length is 13 residues. The CDR3 here is CALRGQGANIQYF. The CDR3 DNA sequence: TGTGCCCTCAGGGGACAGGGGGCGAACATTCAGTACTTC. Based on the CDR3 plus reference TRBV30 and TRBJ2-4, the full variable domain is SQTIHQWPATLVQPVGSPLSLECTVEGTSNPNLYWYRQAAGRGLQLLFYSVGIGQISSEVPQNLSASRPQDRQFILSSKKLLLSDSGFYLCALRGQGANIQYFGAGTRLSVL.

This chain joins TRBV6-6 and TRBJ2-1; 7 nucleotides line up with TRBD2. Germline loops: CDR1 MNHNY, CDR2 SVGAGI (reference sequence). V was clipped by 10 bases and J by 1 base; unmatched bases: 4. CDR3 length: 13 amino acids. In DNA, the CDR3 is TGTGCCACCGCGGGGGATTCCTACAATGAGCAGTTCTTC. Translation: CATAGDSYNEQFF.

This clone has just a few counts. The chain links TRBV30 to TRBJ1-5; D gene uncertain. CDR3 length equals 15 residues. From germline, CDR1 is GTSNPN and CDR2 SVGIG (reference sequence). Trimming pared 1 base from V and 6 bases from J, leaving 16 bases between. CDR3 coding DNA: TGTGCCTGGAGTGCGCCGGGGAGGGTACCTCAGCCCCAGCATTTT. Residues: CAWSAPGRVPQPQHF.

The chain combines TRBV30 with TRBJ2-2; the D gene is possibly TRBD2 (6 bases). V was trimmed by 0 bases and J by 7 bases, leaving 9 bases between them. Germline V gives CDR1 GTSNPN, CDR2 SVGIG (reference sequence). The CDR3 is 13 amino acids. The CDR3 bases are TGTGCCTGGAGTGTACACGGGGGCGGGGAGCTGTTTTTT. Amino acid sequence: CAWSVHGGGELFF.

The chain couples TRBV19 to TRBJ2-5, with TRBD2 identical over 10 bases. This CDR3 has 14 amino acids. Germline V CDR1 and CDR2: LNHDA, SQIVND (reference sequence). With 8 bases clipped from V and 3 bases from J, the junction kept 6 bases outside the gene matches. The DNA for the CDR3 is TGTGCCAGTCGAGATAGCGGGGGGAAAGAGACCCAGTACTTC. Its translation: CASRDSGGKETQYF.

The chain carries TRBV30 and TRBJ1-2; D possibly corresponds to TRBD1 (5 bases). Trimming pared 2 bases from V and 0 bases from J, leaving 13 bases between. The CDR3 is 15 residues long. Germline CDR1 reads GTSNPN; CDR2 reads SVGIG (reference sequence). CDR3 residues: CAWSRSGPPNYGYTF. The CDR3, as DNA: TGTGCCTGGAGTAGGTCGGGACCGCCTAACTATGGCTACACCTTC. Together with reference TRBV30 and TRBJ1-2, the CDR3 gives the full variable domain: SQTIHQWPATLVQPVGSPLSLECTVEGTSNPNLYWYRQAAGRGLQLLFYSVGIGQISSEVPQNLSASRPQDRQFILSSKKLLLSDSGFYLCAWSRSGPPNYGYTFGSGTRLTVV.

V gene TRBV27 combines with J gene TRBJ2-7, with 8 bases matching TRBD1. Trimming cost V 4 bases and J 4 bases; bases outside gene matches: 9. Germline V gene lookup returns CDR1 MNHEY and CDR2 SMNVEV (reference sequence). The CDR3 has 15 residues. Here the CDR3 reads CASSSWTGSGYEQYF. The DNA of the CDR3 is TGTGCCAGCAGTTCATGGACAGGGTCCGGTTACGAGCAGTACTTC.

In its sample, this clone was seen once. The rearrangement uses TRBV2 and TRBJ2-1; a possible D gene is TRBD2 (5 bases). The CDR3 consists of 14 residues. CDR1 is SNHLY, CDR2 FYNNEI, per germline. V was clipped by 8 bases and J by 9 bases, with 20 bases between them. This CDR3 reads CASEIIREEGEQFF. DNA for the CDR3: TGTGCCAGCGAAATAATTAGGGAAGAGGGTGAGCAGTTCTTC. The whole variable domain, remainder taken from reference TRBV2 and TRBJ2-1, is EPEVTQTPSHQVTQMGQEVILRCVPISNHLYFYWYRQILGQKVEFLVSFYNNEISEKSEIFDDQFSVERPDGSNFTLKIRSTKLEDSAMYFCASEIIREEGEQFFGPGTRLTVL.